This T cell receptor beta chain stems from a study of graft-versus-host responses after intestinal transplantation. On this clone itself: What it binds is unknown.

The V segment lost 5 bases and the J segment 2 bases; nucleotides outside the gene matches: 9. Germline-derived CDR1 and CDR2 are SEHNR and FQNEAQ (reference sequence). The CDR3 has 15 residues. Clones were sequenced by immunoSEQ multiplex PCR, and TCRdb holds only the in-frame ones, with some missing. The sample yields more than 65,000 clones, approximately 91% seen once. Source: unstimulated CD4+ T cells sorted from spleen or lymph node cells, taken before intestinal transplant. This chain uses TRBV7-9 with TRBJ2-7; 7 positions agree with TRBD1. The clonotype originates from a human donor who received an intestinal transplant. The chain's CDR3 is CASSPWTGWTYEQYF. The CDR3 DNA sequence: TGTGCCAGCAGCCCGTGGACAGGTTGGACCTACGAGCAGTACTTC.